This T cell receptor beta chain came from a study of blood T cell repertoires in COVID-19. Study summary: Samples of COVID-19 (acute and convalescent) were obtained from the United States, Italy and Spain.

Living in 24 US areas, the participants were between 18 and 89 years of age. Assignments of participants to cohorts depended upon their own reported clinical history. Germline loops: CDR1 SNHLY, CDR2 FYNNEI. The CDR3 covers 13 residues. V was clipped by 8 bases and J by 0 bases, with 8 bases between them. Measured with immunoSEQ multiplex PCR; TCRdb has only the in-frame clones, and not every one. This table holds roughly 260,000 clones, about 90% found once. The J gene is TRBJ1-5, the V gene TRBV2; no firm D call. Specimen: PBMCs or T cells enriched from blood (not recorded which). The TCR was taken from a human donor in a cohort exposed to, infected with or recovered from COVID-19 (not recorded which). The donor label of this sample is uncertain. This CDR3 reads CASSLSSNQPQHF. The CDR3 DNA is TGTGCCAGCTCGCTCAGTAGCAATCAGCCCCAGCATTTT.